These 23 T cell receptor beta chains were sequenced from one sample in a study of response to subunit inactivated influenza vaccine. TCRdb called the RT-PCR reads again in MiXCR, with one record for every CDR3 protein. The sample records 860,000 or so distinct CDR3 sequences, 21% being singletons. The specimen was PBMCs from blood, collected 5 days after vaccination. These receptors were collected from a man aged 50-59 years who received an inactivated influenza vaccine.

This clonotype was picked up a small number of times. V and J are TRBV7-9 and TRBJ2-7; 10 bases match TRBD2. This CDR3 contains 13 residues. Losses at the gene ends were 4 bases for V and 6 bases for J; bases not matched to a gene: 3. The germline V gene encodes CDR1 SEHNR and CDR2 FQNEAQ (reference sequence). The CDR3 here is CASSSWTSGEQYF. CDR3 DNA: TGTGCCAGCAGCTCTTGGACTAGCGGCGAGCAGTACTTC.

Notes on this clonotype: This may be a read error: a much more frequent sequence differs by one nucleotide. This chain uses TRBV29-1 with TRBJ2-7, with TRBD1 identical over 7 bases. The CDR3 loop spans 11 amino acids. J gave up 3 bases and V 5 bases, and 1 base lay outside the gene matches. Germline CDR1 and CDR2: SQVTM and ANQGSEA. DNA of the CDR3: TGCAGCGTTTACAGGGGCTACGAGCAGTACTTC. Its protein product is CSVYRGYEQYF.

V is TRBV9 and J is TRBJ2-3; 9 bases match TRBD2. Trimming at V came to 4 bases and at J to 6 bases, leaving 6 bases not matched to a gene. The germline CDR1 and CDR2 sequences are SGDLS and YYNGEE. This CDR3 comprises 14 residues. The DNA of the CDR3 is TGTGCCAGCAGCATCAGGACTAGCGTCGATACGCAGTATTTT. Its protein is CASSIRTSVDTQYF. Complete variable domain (other parts from reference TRBV9 and TRBJ2-3): DSGVTQTPKHLITATGQRVTLRCSPRSGDLSVYWYQQSLDQGLQFLIQYYNGEERAKGNILERFSAQQFPDLHSELNLSSLELGDSALYFCASSIRTSVDTQYFGPGTRLTVL.

The chain links TRBV4-1 to TRBJ1-2, with 9 bases fitting TRBD1. The V gene end was trimmed by 3 bases and the J gene end by 2 bases; junction bases not matched to a gene: 4. From germline, CDR1 is MGHRA and CDR2 YSYEKL. There are 15 residues in the CDR3. The CDR3 coding sequence is TGCGCCAGCAGCCACTACAGGGGGCGCAACTATGGCTACACCTTC. The encoded protein is CASSHYRGRNYGYTF.

This clonotype was counted a few times. This rearrangement joins TRBV5-1 to TRBJ2-1; 12 bases are shared with TRBD1. Losses at the gene ends were 5 bases for V and 8 bases for J; bases not matched to a gene: 8. The CDR3 totals 15 residues. CDR1 and CDR2 (germline): SGHRS, YFSETQ. CDR3 sequence: CASRGPGTGGDEQFF. DNA for the CDR3: TGCGCCAGCAGAGGTCCCGGGACAGGGGGCGATGAGCAGTTCTTC.

The chain uses TRBV20-1 and TRBJ2-1, with D perhaps matching TRBD1 or TRBD2 (5 bases each). The germline CDR1 and CDR2 sequences are DFQATT and SNEGSKA (reference sequence). This CDR3 comprises 16 residues. Deletions cut 3 bases from V and 0 bases from J, with 15 bases between. CDR3 bases: TGCAGTGCTAGTTCTACGTGGGGGAGCTCCTACAATGAGCAGTTCTTC. This sequence encodes CSASSTWGSSYNEQFF.

Concerning this clonotype: This may be a read error, as it is one base from a much larger clone. The CDR3 DNA reads TGTGACAGCAGTTTTGCGGGAGTCGGGACAGATACGCAGTATTTT. Translation gives CDSSFAGVGTDTQYF. The V and J genes are TRBV12-3 or TRBV12-4 and TRBJ2-3, with TRBD2 matching over 7 bases. This CDR3 contains 15 residues.

The rearrangement uses TRBV24-1 and TRBJ2-7; tentatively, D is TRBD1 (5 bases). Germline lookup yields CDR1 KGHDR and CDR2 SFDVKD. The CDR3 runs to 14 residues. V lost 5 bases and J lost 0, with 10 bases in between. This CDR3 reads CATSATGNSYEQYF. The CDR3 DNA reads as TGTGCCACCAGTGCAACAGGCAACTCCTACGAGCAGTACTTC.

The gene calls are TRBV5-6 and TRBJ2-1; 10 bases align to TRBD2. Germline V gene data show CDR1 as SGHDT and CDR2 as YYEEEE. Germline trimming cut 3 bases from V and 14 bases from J; bases unmatched to any gene: 11. The CDR3 is made up of 14 amino acids. The CDR3 reads CASSSTLLAGVKFF. CDR3 nucleotides: TGTGCCAGCAGCTCGACCCTCCTAGCGGGAGTGAAGTTCTTC. Full variable domain (remainder filled in from reference TRBV5-6 and TRBJ2-1): DAGVTQSPTHLIKTRGQQVTLRCSPKSGHDTVSWYQQALGQGPQFIFQYYEEEERQRGNFPDRFSGHQFPNYSSELNVNALLLGDSALYLCASSSTLLAGVKFFGPGTRLTVL.

In this sample, this clonotype turned up a few times. The rearrangement links TRBV12-3 or TRBV12-4 to TRBJ2-5; 9 positions agree with TRBD1. J lost 9 bases, V lost 2 bases, and 4 bases had no gene match. This CDR3 has 13 amino acids. As DNA, the CDR3 is TGTGCCAGCAGTTTATGGGACAGGGAGGCCCAGTACTTC. Protein: CASSLWDREAQYF.

Ten or more counts support this clonotype. The gene calls are TRBV6-5 and TRBJ2-1; 8 nucleotides align to TRBD2. V gave up 0 bases and J gave up 0 bases; unmatched junction bases: 7. This CDR3 contains 18 residues. In germline, CDR1 is MNHEY, CDR2 SVGAGI. CDR3 sequence: CASSYSYGGALSYNEQFF. In nucleotides, the CDR3 is TGTGCCAGCAGTTACTCTTACGGGGGGGCTCTCTCCTACAATGAGCAGTTCTTC.

Remarks on this clonotype: Its ends do not fully match the called genes, so a read error is possible. The CDR3 reads CASSNWGRGTGALFF. As DNA, the CDR3 is TGTGCCAGCAGTAACTGGGGGAGGGGCACCGGGGCGCTGTTTTTT. The chain uses TRBV12-3 or TRBV12-4 and TRBJ2-2; TRBD2 agrees at 7 bases. The CDR3 extends over 15 amino acids.

The table lists this clonotype with a few counts. The gene calls are TRBV28 and TRBJ1-3, with 7 positions matching TRBD1. The length of the CDR3 is 16 residues. Unmatched junction bases numbered 10, after V lost 7 bases and J lost 1 base. Germline V gives CDR1 MDHEN, CDR2 SYDVKM. The CDR3 region has the DNA TGTGCCAGCACCCCACCCGGGACAGCATCTGGAAACACCATATATTTT. This sequence encodes CASTPPGTASGNTIYF.

CDR3 protein: CASSLGVTSYNEQFF. The CDR3 DNA follows: TGCGCCAGCAGCCTTGGGGTAACATCCTACAATGAGCAGTTCTTC. The chain employs TRBV4-3 and TRBJ2-1, with unresolved D. The germline CDR1 and CDR2 sequences are LGHNA and YSLEER. Trimming removed 4 bases from V and 1 base from J, with 11 bases in between. The CDR3 loop spans 15 amino acids.

The chain carries TRBV9 and TRBJ1-1, with D unclear. V was trimmed by 0 bases and J by 0 bases, leaving 6 bases between them. The CDR3 extends over 14 amino acids. Germline CDR1 reads SGDLS; CDR2 reads YYNGEE. For the CDR3, the DNA is TGTGCCAGCAGCGTAGGTGGGGTGAACACTGAAGCTTTCTTT. It encodes CASSVGGVNTEAFF. Drawing the rest from reference TRBV9 and TRBJ1-1, the complete variable domain is DSGVTQTPKHLITATGQRVTLRCSPRSGDLSVYWYQQSLDQGLQFLIQYYNGEERAKGNILERFSAQQFPDLHSELNLSSLELGDSALYFCASSVGGVNTEAFFGQGTRLTVV.

This clonotype has a handful of counts. V usage is TRBV7-2 and J usage is TRBJ1-1; 8 bases line up with TRBD1. V was pared by 4 bases and J by 1 base, with 5 bases of the junction left unmatched. This CDR3 contains 15 residues. Germline CDR1 is SGHTA and CDR2 is FQGNSA. This chain's CDR3 is CASSSPGTGNTEAFF. Written as DNA, the CDR3 is TGTGCCAGCAGCTCCCCCGGGACAGGGAACACTGAAGCTTTCTTT. Full variable domain (outside the CDR3, taken from reference TRBV7-2 and TRBJ1-1): GAGVSQSPSNKVTEKGKDVELRCDPISGHTALYWYRQSLGQGLEFLIYFQGNSAPDKSGLPSDRFSAERTGGSVSTLTIQRTQQEDSAVYLCASSSPGTGNTEAFFGQGTRLTVV.

The rearrangement joins TRBV6-2 or TRBV6-3 to TRBJ2-1; D gene unclear. The CDR3 loop spans 13 amino acids. The V end lost 0 bases, the J end lost 12 bases, and 12 bases lay between the germline ends. The germline V gene encodes CDR1 MNHEY and CDR2 SVGEGT. This chain's CDR3 is CASSYSTPPVQFF. The CDR3 nucleotides are TGTGCCAGCAGTTACTCGACTCCACCGGTGCAGTTCTTC.

The table lists this clonotype with a few counts. The chain uses TRBV7-9 and TRBJ2-7; maybe TRBD2 (5 bases). CDR1 SEHNR and CDR2 FQNEAQ come from the germline V gene (reference sequence). This CDR3 comprises 13 residues. The V end lost 5 bases, the J end lost 7 bases, and 15 bases lay between the germline ends. CDR3 nucleotide sequence: TGTGCCAGCAGCGCACTAGAGTCGGGGGAGCAGTACTTC. Translating it yields CASSALESGEQYF.

The V call is TRBV7-2, the J call TRBJ2-1; 11 bases are a match to TRBD2. This CDR3 region has 15 residues. Germline loops: CDR1 SGHTA, CDR2 FQGNSA. V was clipped by 1 base and J by 7 bases; unmatched bases: 3. The CDR3 DNA reads TGTGCCAGCAGCTTAGACCGACTAGCGGGAAATGAGCAGTTCTTC. Protein: CASSLDRLAGNEQFF.

The CDR3 loop is CASRQDGVTNSPLHF. The CDR3 nucleotides are TGTGCCAGCAGACAGGACGGAGTCACCAATTCACCCCTCCACTTT. The chain joins TRBV12-3 or TRBV12-4 to TRBJ1-6, with D perhaps TRBD1 (5 bases). V gave up 6 bases and J gave up 7 bases, with 16 bases separating them. The CDR3 has 15 residues.

This clonotype was seen at least ten times. CDR3 loop: CASSLEQGYGYTF. CDR3 nucleotide sequence: TGCGCCAGCAGCTTGGAGCAGGGCTATGGCTACACCTTC. The rearrangement uses TRBV5-1 and TRBJ1-2; D may be TRBD1 (5 bases). The V end lost 0 bases, the J end lost 4 bases, and 7 bases lay between the germline ends. CDR3 size: 13 residues. CDR1 SGHRS and CDR2 YFSETQ come from the germline V gene.

The V gene is TRBV20-1, the J gene TRBJ1-6; a weak D match, TRBD1 (6 bases). The CDR3 contains 15 residues. V was trimmed by 6 bases and J by 2 bases, leaving 14 bases between them. The germline CDR1 and CDR2 sequences are DFQATT and SNEGSKA (reference sequence). CDR3 DNA: TGCAGTGCCAACCCGACAGGTGCCTATAATTCACCCCTCCACTTT. The encoded protein is CSANPTGAYNSPLHF.

The J gene is TRBJ2-7, the V gene TRBV7-9, with D perhaps being TRBD1 or TRBD2 (5 bases each). Per germline, CDR1 SEHNR and CDR2 FQNEAQ (reference sequence). The length of the CDR3 is 13 residues. Trimming removed 2 bases from V and 3 bases from J, with 8 bases in between. The CDR3 nucleotides read TGTGCCAGCAGCTTAATGGGGGACTACGAGCAGTACTTC. This codes for CASSLMGDYEQYF.